This T cell receptor (beta chain) is from a study of cytomegalovirus exposure and HLA in healthy donors. The primer mix had 60 Vbeta and 13 Jbeta primers. Repertoires were generated with immunoSEQ multiplex PCR, while TCRdb's copy carries only in-frame clones and drops some. The sample has 65,000 to 70,000 clones, around 72% seen once. CDR1 is MNHEY and CDR2 is SMNVEV in the germline V gene (reference sequence). This CDR3 has 14 amino acids. Trimming left V 8 bases short and J 5 bases short, with 18 bases between. The TCR comes from a woman between 25 and 40 years old in good health and CMV-seropositive. Sequences were obtained from PBMCs. This chain links TRBV27 with TRBJ1-1; TRBD1 is a possible D gene (5 bases). The CDR3 DNA follows: TGTGCCAGCCTCTCGGGGGGGGTGGGGACTGAAGCTTTCTTT. Translating gives CASLSGGVGTEAFF.